This T cell receptor beta chain was captured by sequencing in a study of shared clonotypes between healthy human individuals. Using immunoSEQ multiplex PCR, the repertoire was profiled, and TCRdb retains in-frame clones only, with some absent. The sample has roughly 2 million clones; 85% to 95% are singletons. About this clone: The same CDR3 can be traced to other DNA sequences in this sample.

Healthy and HIV-negative, the adult donors had no recent acute infections or vaccinations. Trimming removed 5 bases from V and 4 bases from J; junction bases left unmatched: 2. Germline V gene sequence: CDR1 MNHEY, CDR2 SVGAGI. CDR3 length: 14 residues. This chain joins TRBV6-5 and TRBJ2-7, with 13 bases identical to TRBD2. The TCR sequence derives from a man aged 18 to 29 in good health. Input material: naive CD4+ T cells sorted from blood. Specified subset: CD45RA+ positively selected. As DNA, the CDR3 is TGTGCCAGCAGTGCACTAGCGGGAGGGTACGAGCAGTACTTC. This translates into CASSALAGGYEQYF.